Listed below are T cell receptor beta chains from one sample, sequenced in a study of blood T cells in healthy people across ages. MiXCR, run by TCRdb on the 5' RACE reads, gives a single entry per CDR3 protein. Of fewer than 600,000 distinct CDR3 sequences listed, roughly a quarter are singletons. The same sample was also studied in work on T cells of mothers and their children.

The sample was blood. These receptors were obtained from a boy younger than 10 in good health. Each CDR3 is given with its conserved first and last residue. The D gene is left open where the match is weak. Size is omitted from some rows. Given values are once, few, many or a class for expanded clones.

CDR3 DNA	CDR3 protein	V gene	clone size	D gene	J gene
TGCAGCGCCCGGAAAGGCGGAGGGGCTAATGAAAAACTGTTTTTT	CSARKGGGANEKLFF	TRBV29-1	-	-	TRBJ1-4
TGTGCCAGCAGTCAAATTAATTCACCCCTCCACTTT	CASSQINSPLHF	TRBV27	-	-	TRBJ1-6
TGTGCCAGCAGCAAAGACTCCTTCGGGACCCAGTACTTC	CASSKDSFGTQYF	TRBV11-3	-	-	TRBJ2-5
TGTGCCAGCAGCGTTACAGGGGGCCCCTACAATGAGCAGTTCTTC	CASSVTGGPYNEQFF	TRBV11-2	few	TRBD1	TRBJ2-1
TGTGCCACCAGCGATGGAAACACCATATATTTT	CATSDGNTIYF	TRBV24-1	-	-	TRBJ1-3
TGTGCCAGCAGCCCAGGGGGACTAGCGGGAGGGCCTAGCACAGATACGCAGTATTTT	CASSPGGLAGGPSTDTQYF	TRBV3-1	-	TRBD2	TRBJ2-3
TGTGCCAGCAGCTTTTTCGAACGGACAGCTAACTATGGCTACACCTTC	CASSFFERTANYGYTF	TRBV7-9	few	-	TRBJ1-2
TGTGCCAGCAGCCCCGGGAGGGGGGTCGAGCAGTACTTC	CASSPGRGVEQYF	TRBV7-2	few	TRBD2	TRBJ2-7
TGCAGTGCTCGCCGGGACAGGGGCCAAGAGACCCAGTACTTC	CSARRDRGQETQYF	TRBV20-1	few	TRBD1	TRBJ2-5
TGTGCCAGCAGTTTGACTAGCCGCGAGCAGTACTTC	CASSLTSREQYF	TRBV12-3/TRBV12-4	-	TRBD2	TRBJ2-7
TGCAGCGTATCCGGGACACTGGGGGATTTAGCTAACTATGGCTACACCTTC	CSVSGTLGDLANYGYTF	TRBV29-1	once	-	TRBJ1-2
TGTGCCAGCACCGCGACTAGCGGAGTAAATGAGCAGTTCTTC	CASTATSGVNEQFF	TRBV7-2	few	TRBD2	TRBJ2-1
TGCGCCAGCAGCCAAGGAGGGTCAGGCACAGATACGCAGTATTTT	CASSQGGSGTDTQYF	TRBV4-3	-	-	TRBJ2-3
TGTGCCAGCACCTGGGGTGGCGGGTCCTACAATGAGCAGTTCTTC	CASTWGGGSYNEQFF	TRBV5-4	-	-	TRBJ2-1
TGTGCCAGCAGACCCACCTCCGGGACCCAGTACTTC	CASRPTSGTQYF	TRBV28	few	-	TRBJ2-5
TGTGCCAGCAGTAGGCCTACTGGGGGGGACACTGAAGCTTTCTTT	CASSRPTGGDTEAFF	TRBV12-3/TRBV12-4	-	-	TRBJ1-1
TGTGCCAGCAGTTACTCTTTCTCGAGCGGGGGCCAGGGAGAGCAGTACTTC	CASSYSFSSGGQGEQYF	TRBV6-5	-	TRBD2	TRBJ2-7
TGCAGTGCGTTGGAAACGAAGCGGGGGGGCGAAGATACGCAGTATTTT	CSALETKRGGEDTQYF	TRBV20-1	few	TRBD2	TRBJ2-3
TGTGCCACCTCGAAAACACAGGGTGGAGATACGCAGTATTTT	CATSKTQGGDTQYF	TRBV24-1	few	-	TRBJ2-3
TGTGCCAGCAGTTTCTCGGACAGTCTTTCTGGCTACACCTTC	CASSFSDSLSGYTF	TRBV12-3/TRBV12-4	few	-	TRBJ1-2
TGTGCCAGCAGCCTCCCCGCTAGCGAGCAGTTCTTC	CASSLPASEQFF	TRBV28	many	-	TRBJ2-1
TGTGCCAGCAGTTTAGTTACTAGCGGGAGAATCCACGAGCAGTACTTC	CASSLVTSGRIHEQYF	TRBV28	-	TRBD2	TRBJ2-7
TGTGCCAGCAACCGCGGGGGGGCTGGCAATGAGCAGTTCTTC	CASNRGGAGNEQFF	TRBV7-9	-	TRBD2	TRBJ2-1
TGTGCCAGTAGTCCTCTTCCAGCGGGTCCCCAAGAGACCCAGTACTTC	CASSPLPAGPQETQYF	TRBV19	-	-	TRBJ2-5
TGTGCCAGTAGCGTACAGAGCTCTGGAAACACCATATATTTT	CASSVQSSGNTIYF	TRBV19	-	-	TRBJ1-3
TGCGCCAGCAGCTTGGACGGACCGCTGGGCTACACCTTC	CASSLDGPLGYTF	TRBV5-1	few	-	TRBJ1-2
TGTGCCAGCAGCTCAGTCTATTCACCCCTCCACTTT	CASSSVYSPLHF	TRBV12-3/TRBV12-4	-	-	TRBJ1-6
TGCAGCGTTGAAGGAGGAGGTACGGAGGATGGCTACACCTTC	CSVEGGGTEDGYTF	TRBV29-1	-	-	TRBJ1-2
TGCGCCAGCAGCTTCGGCAGAACTTTCAAAGAGACCCAGTACTTC	CASSFGRTFKETQYF	TRBV5-1	few	-	TRBJ2-5
TGTGCCAGCACCTCAGGGGGTGGCACCGGGGAGCTGTTTTTT	CASTSGGGTGELFF	TRBV6-5	few	TRBD1	TRBJ2-2
TGTGCTAGTGGTTTGGTACCAAACTCCTACGAGCAGTACTTC	CASGLVPNSYEQYF	TRBV12-5	few	-	TRBJ2-7
TGTGCCAGCAGCGGGGGACTATCCCCGCAGACCCAGTACTTC	CASSGGLSPQTQYF	TRBV3-1	few	TRBD2	TRBJ2-5
TGTGCCAGCAGTTTTTCGAGGATTGAAAAACTGTTTTTT	CASSFSRIEKLFF	TRBV12-3/TRBV12-4	once	-	TRBJ1-4
TGTGCCAGCAGCCACTGGGACAGAGTGGGTGAAAAACTGTTTTTT	CASSHWDRVGEKLFF	TRBV3-1	few	TRBD1	TRBJ1-4
TGCGCCAGCAGCTTGGCTCCTCCCGGGGAGCTGTTTTTT	CASSLAPPGELFF	TRBV5-1	few	-	TRBJ2-2
TGTGCCAGCAGCTTGGGACTAGCGGGGGGCCGCCAAGAGACCCAGTACTTC	CASSLGLAGGRQETQYF	TRBV13	few	TRBD2	TRBJ2-5
TGCAGCGTTGTGGGGGAAGAGGGCTACACCTTC	CSVVGEEGYTF	TRBV29-1	-	-	TRBJ1-2
TGTGCCAGCAGCCGCCGGGAGTACGGCTACACCTTC	CASSRREYGYTF	TRBV12-3/TRBV12-4	-	-	TRBJ1-2
TGTGCCATCAGTGAAACGGGAGGGTCCGGGACCCAGTACTTC	CAISETGGSGTQYF	TRBV10-3	-	TRBD2	TRBJ2-5
TGCAGTGCCGGACAGGGGAGCCCGGCCTACAATGAGCAGTTCTTC	CSAGQGSPAYNEQFF	TRBV20-1	few	TRBD1	TRBJ2-1
TGTGCCAGCAGCACAAGAATTTACAGGGGCGAGAGCTCTGGGGCCAACGTCCTGACTTTC	CASSTRIYRGESSGANVLTF	TRBV21-1	-	-	TRBJ2-6
TGTGCCATCAAGAGGGGGACAGATACGCAGTATTTT	CAIKRGTDTQYF	TRBV10-3	-	-	TRBJ2-3
TGCAGCGTTGGCGGGACTAGCCTCGAGCAGTACTTC	CSVGGTSLEQYF	TRBV29-1	-	TRBD2	TRBJ2-7
TGTGCCAGCAGCAAAAAAAAGGCAGGGGGATACGAGCAGTGCTTC	CASSKKKAGGYEQCF	TRBV21-1	few	-	TRBJ2-5
TGTGCCAGCAGTTTATGGGGGACCCGAGCCAAAAACATTCAGTACTTC	CASSLWGTRAKNIQYF	TRBV12-3/TRBV12-4	-	-	TRBJ2-4
TGTGCCAGCAGCGTAAGTCAGGATAACTATGGCTACACCTTC	CASSVSQDNYGYTF	TRBV9	few	-	TRBJ1-2
TGTGCCAGCAGTTCGACCAAAAACATTCAGTACTTC	CASSSTKNIQYF	TRBV12-3/TRBV12-4	-	-	TRBJ2-4
TGTGCCAGCAGCCAAGACCTGGCGTCCGAGACCCAGTACTTC	CASSQDLASETQYF	TRBV14	-	-	TRBJ2-5
TGTGCCAGCAGCTCTCGGCAGGGGGTAGCCTTAAACTATGGCTACACCTTC	CASSSRQGVALNYGYTF	TRBV11-2	few	TRBD1	TRBJ1-2
TGCAGTGCTGGTGATGCACTGGGGGAGGGCGAGCAGTACTTC	CSAGDALGEGEQYF	TRBV20-1	-	TRBD2	TRBJ2-7
TGTGCCAGCTCAAATCAACCTAGCTCCTATAATTCACCCCTCCACTTT	CASSNQPSSYNSPLHF	TRBV18	few	-	TRBJ1-6
TGCGCCAGCAGCCAAGAGGCCCAGGGCCATACGCAGTATTTT	CASSQEAQGHTQYF	TRBV4-3	-	-	TRBJ2-3
TGCGCCAGCAGTGAGGGGTCCGGGGGCTACACCTTC	CASSEGSGGYTF	TRBV10-2	few	-	TRBJ1-2
TGCAGCGTTAGGGGGGCTAGCGGTAACAATGAGCAGTTCTTC	CSVRGASGNNEQFF	TRBV29-1	few	-	TRBJ2-1
TGTGCCAGCGGAGATTCACCCCTCCACTTT	CASGDSPLHF	TRBV6-5	few	-	TRBJ1-6
TGTGCCAGTACCCAGGGGCAGATCTACACCTTC	CASTQGQIYTF	TRBV19	-	-	TRBJ1-2
TGTGCCAGCAGTGAGGGAGCCCCCTACAATGAGCAGTTCTTC	CASSEGAPYNEQFF	TRBV2	-	-	TRBJ2-1
TGTGCCAGCAGCGCGGGACCGTCGTCTGGCGAAAAACTGTTTTTT	CASSAGPSSGEKLFF	TRBV7-8	few	-	TRBJ1-4
TGTGCCATCAGCGAGGGACCACCGGGCCAAGAGACCCAGTACTTC	CAISEGPPGQETQYF	TRBV10-3	-	-	TRBJ2-5
TGCAGCGTGGAACTAGCGGAGCTCACAGATACGCAGTATTTT	CSVELAELTDTQYF	TRBV29-1	few	TRBD2	TRBJ2-3